This TCR beta chain was recorded in a study of T cell repertoires in cytomegalovirus infection. MiXCR, run by TCRdb on the reads, gives a single entry per CDR3 protein. The sample has fewer than 1,000,000 distinct CDR3 sequences; approximately 31% are singletons. Worth noting for this clonotype: Its specificity is unknown.

V lost 0 bases and J lost 0, with 10 bases in between. This CDR3 has 16 residues. Germline V CDR1 and CDR2: MNHEY, SVGAGI. This receptor was identified in a human donor in good health (CMV status not recorded). Some clones in this sample may be carry-over from other donors' samples. This material consisted of cultured CD8+ T cells from PBMCs, taken from culture after CMV antigen stimulation. The chain has TRBV6-5 and TRBJ2-3, with D possibly matching TRBD1 (5 bases). The CDR3 nucleotides read TGTGCCAGCAGTTACTCGCCCCAGGGTAGCACAGATACGCAGTATTTT. Translated, it gives CASSYSPQGSTDTQYF.